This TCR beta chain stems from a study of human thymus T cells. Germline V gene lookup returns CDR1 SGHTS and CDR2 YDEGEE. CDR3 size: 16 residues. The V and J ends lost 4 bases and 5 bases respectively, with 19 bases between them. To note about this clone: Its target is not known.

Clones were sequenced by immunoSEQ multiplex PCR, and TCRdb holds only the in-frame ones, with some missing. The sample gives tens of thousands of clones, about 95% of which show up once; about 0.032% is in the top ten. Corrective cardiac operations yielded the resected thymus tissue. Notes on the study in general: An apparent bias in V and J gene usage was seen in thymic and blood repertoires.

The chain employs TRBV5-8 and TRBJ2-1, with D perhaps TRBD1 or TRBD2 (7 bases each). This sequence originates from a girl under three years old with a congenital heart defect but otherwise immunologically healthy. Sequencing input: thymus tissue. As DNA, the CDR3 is TGTGCCAGCAGCGGAGCGGGACAGTGTCGCAACAATGAGCAGTTCTTC. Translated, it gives CASSGAGQCRNNEQFF.